This TCR beta chain was recovered during a study of blood T cell repertoires in COVID-19 (dated by TCRdb to about 2020). Notes on the research overall: Samples covering the acute and convalescent phases of COVID-19 were provided by collaborators in the United States, Italy and Spain. The material from the prospective study consisted of cDNA or gDNA derived from T cells, B-cell-depleted T cells, or PBMCs. Deeply sampled blood TCRbeta repertoires from subjects exposed to, actively infected with, or recovered from COVID-19 were included in the dataset. The repertoires were released in a freely available public database meant as a resource for research on the immune response to SARS-CoV-2. The samples were drawn from two sources: the first 160 participants of the ongoing ImmuneRACE study, and 1,200 or so subjects contributed by 6 global collaborators. The sample metadata nearly always contained a de-identified subject ID, COVID-19 status, age in years and sex. HLA class I and class II types, where available, came from metadata supplied by the sample provider rather than from assay-based typing.

The immunoSEQ Assay, a bias-controlled multiplex PCR, was used to amplify TCRbeta CDR3 regions from genomic DNA. On the study's bioinformatics: The number of nucleated cells in each sample was estimated by amplification of reference gene primers within the assay. To quantify the absolute abundance of each unique TCRbeta CDR3 rearrangement, sequence reads were collapsed and filtered. For each sample, productive Simpson clonality was calculated as the square root of Simpson's diversity index across productive rearrangements. The immuneACCESS repertoire file appears here via TCRdb, limited to in-frame rearrangements. These files lack a portion of the clones; in checked studies, under half of the deficit traces to unresolved V genes, and the cause of the others is not known. V and J calls and clone size follow that table, whereas D and trimming were derived from the DNA. In all, the sample holds under 85,000 clones, and less than 90% of those were seen once. Around 5.3% of the sample goes to the ten largest clones.

As regards this clone: Its antigen has not been determined. The input lacks base qualities; no much larger clone sits a single base away.

Whole blood was collected in K2EDTA tubes by collaborating institutions according to the institutions' own protocols. For TCRbeta analysis, collaborator samples were shipped as frozen whole blood, as isolated PBMCs, or as DNA extracted from either sample type. V was cut back by 0 bases and J by 5 bases, leaving a gap of 7 bases between them. Taken from the germline V gene, the CDR1 and CDR2 loops are LGHNA and YNFKEQ. The CDR3 numbers 14 residues from cysteine through phenylalanine. Only the CDR3 DNA is retained, 42 bases long and in frame from the first base. The study at large found these results: How much clinical and demographic metadata was included differed by source and by participant, and the metadata was provided uncurated.

The sequence derives from a man aged 60 to 69 with active or convalescent COVID-19. Sequenced sample: peripheral blood. The chain links TRBV4-2 with TRBJ2-2; too little of a D gene remains to name it. This receptor carries the CDR3 CASSQDYSTGELFF. The DNA is TGTGCCAGCAGCCAAGACTATTCAACCGGGGAGCTGTTTTTT.